Listed here are 7 T cell receptor beta chains from one sample, sequenced in a study of cytomegalovirus exposure and HLA in healthy donors. The study ran its PCR with 60 Vbeta and 13 Jbeta primers. The repertoire was sequenced with immunoSEQ multiplex PCR; TCRdb's copy has only in-frame clones and lacks some. The data show roughly 150,000 clones, almost 85% seen once. The sequenced material came from PBMCs. The origin of the receptors is a man in his thirties or forties in good health and CMV-seropositive.

The V gene is TRBV7-7, the J gene TRBJ2-1; no clear D. Per the germline V gene, CDR1 is SSHAT and CDR2 is FNYEAQ (reference sequence). Trimming removed 2 bases at V and 8 bases at J, with 10 bases between. The CDR3 totals 13 residues. The CDR3 loop is CASSLNLNHEQFF. In DNA, the CDR3 is TGTGCCAGCAGCTTAAACTTAAACCATGAGCAGTTCTTC. Supplemented by reference TRBV7-7 and TRBJ2-1, the full variable domain reads GAGVSQSPRYKVTKRGQDVTLRCDPISSHATLYWYQQALGQGPEFLTYFNYEAQPDKSGLPSDRFSAERPEGSISTLTIQRTEQRDSAMYRCASSLNLNHEQFFGPGTRLTVL.

Only one count was recorded for this clone. The chain links TRBV6-6 to TRBJ2-1; 9 bases align to TRBD2. From germline, CDR1 is MNHNY and CDR2 SVGAGI (reference sequence). Germline trimming cut 2 bases from V and 8 bases from J; bases unmatched to any gene: 7. The CDR3 loop spans 15 amino acids. The CDR3 here is CASSYPGTSPYEQFF. The CDR3 nucleotides read TGTGCCAGCAGTTACCCCGGGACTAGCCCCTATGAGCAGTTCTTC.

The chain links TRBV4-3 to TRBJ2-5; 10 nucleotides line up with TRBD2. CDR1 LGHNA and CDR2 YSLEER come from the germline V gene. J lost 3 bases, V lost 0 bases, and 7 bases had no gene match. The CDR3 runs to 17 residues. The CDR3 nucleotides are TGCGCCAGCAGCCAAGATGCTCTGGGGACTAGCGAAGAGACCCAGTACTTC. Its translation is CASSQDALGTSEETQYF.

This clone turned up a few times. The CDR3 region has the DNA TGTGCCAGCAGCTTGAGGGCGACAGTCAATGAGCAGTTCTTC. This translates into CASSLRATVNEQFF. V usage is TRBV5-8 and J usage is TRBJ2-1; a possible D gene is TRBD1 (5 bases). Trimming took 1 base from V and 6 from J, leaving 11 bases between them. CDR1 and CDR2 from the germline V gene are SGHTS and YDEGEE. The CDR3 consists of 14 residues.

DNA for the CDR3: TGTGCCACCAGCAGAGATAGGGGACAGGGGACGCAGTACTTC. Protein sequence: CATSRDRGQGTQYF. The chain joins TRBV15 to TRBJ2-7; TRBD1 aligns across 10 bases. Trimming cost V 0 bases and J 9 bases; bases outside gene matches: 5. The CDR3 runs 14 residues. In germline, CDR1 is LNHNV, CDR2 YYDKDF (reference sequence).

This clone was detected only a few times. CDR3 bases: TGCGCCAGCAGCTTGAACAGCGAGCAGTACTTC. It is translated as CASSLNSEQYF. This rearrangement joins TRBV5-1 to TRBJ2-7; no clear D gene. CDR3 length: 11 amino acids. CDR1 is SGHRS, CDR2 YFSETQ, per germline. V was cut by 1 base and J by 6 bases, with 5 bases left in between.

V usage is TRBV6-5 and J usage is TRBJ2-3; TRBD2 matches 8 bases. V lost 5 bases and J lost 4; bases outside the gene matches: 8. In germline, CDR1 is MNHEY, CDR2 SVGAGI. The length of the CDR3 is 15 residues. The CDR3 here is CASSRAGVEADTQYF. The CDR3 DNA follows: TGTGCCAGCAGTCGAGCGGGAGTTGAGGCAGATACGCAGTATTTT.